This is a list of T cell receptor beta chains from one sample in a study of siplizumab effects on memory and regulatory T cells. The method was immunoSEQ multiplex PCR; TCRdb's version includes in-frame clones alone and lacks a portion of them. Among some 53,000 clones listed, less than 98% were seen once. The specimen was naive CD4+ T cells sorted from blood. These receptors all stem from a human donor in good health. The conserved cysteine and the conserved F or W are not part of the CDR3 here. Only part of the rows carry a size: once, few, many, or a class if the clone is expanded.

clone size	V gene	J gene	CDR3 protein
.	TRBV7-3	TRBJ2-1	ASSLRSGHPLDNEQF
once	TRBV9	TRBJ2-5	ASSNHRGQTSGRSGETQY
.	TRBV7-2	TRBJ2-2	ASHKQREGNTGELF
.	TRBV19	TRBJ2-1	ASRATSGRVNEQF
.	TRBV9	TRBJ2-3	ASSGSRGSTDTQY
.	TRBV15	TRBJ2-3	ATSRVDRTDAQY
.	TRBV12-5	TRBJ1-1	ASGLVRGTGDTEAF
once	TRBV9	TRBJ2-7	ASSVLGLGEQY
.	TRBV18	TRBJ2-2	ASTGGTGGELF
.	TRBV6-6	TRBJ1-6	ASSPDFPNSPLH
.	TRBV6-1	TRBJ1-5	ASSESGIAQPQH
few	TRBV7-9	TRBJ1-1	ASSLGQGRLSDTEAF
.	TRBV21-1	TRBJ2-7	ASIRGAAHYEQY
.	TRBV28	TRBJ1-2	ASGQAGRSTST
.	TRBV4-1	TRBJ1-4	ASSQGNRLVPEKLF
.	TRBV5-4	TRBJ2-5	ASSLALGRETQY
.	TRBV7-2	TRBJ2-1	ASSLWGDSYNEQF
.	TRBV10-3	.	AITATENYEQY
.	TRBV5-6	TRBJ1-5	ASQGGRDQPQH
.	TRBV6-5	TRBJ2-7	ASSYWQGGTYEQY
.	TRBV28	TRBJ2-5	ASSYPPKTGTQY
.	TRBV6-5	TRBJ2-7	ASSRGSDDYYEQY
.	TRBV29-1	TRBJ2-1	SVKPRDRVYNEQF
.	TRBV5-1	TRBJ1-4	ASSLQAGAANEKLF
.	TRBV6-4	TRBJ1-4	ASSDSSLGRGTNEKLF
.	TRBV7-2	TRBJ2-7	ASSSGLAGTYEQY
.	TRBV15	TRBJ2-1	ATSRDLAEQF
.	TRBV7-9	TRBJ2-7	ASSFLGLAGDEQY
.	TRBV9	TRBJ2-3	ASSVEGTGGTDTQY
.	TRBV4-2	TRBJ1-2	ASSQAVRGDGYT
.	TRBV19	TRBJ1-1	ASSIEGARTEAF
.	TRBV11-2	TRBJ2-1	ASSLVRGTAPSSYNEQF
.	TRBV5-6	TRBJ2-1	ASRLERSSYNEQF
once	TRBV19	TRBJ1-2	ASTHSKGTGTGGYT
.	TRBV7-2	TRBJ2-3	ASSLSDTQY
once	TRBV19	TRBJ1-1	ASSSGTGLGTEAF
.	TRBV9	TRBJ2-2	ASSEGVSGELF
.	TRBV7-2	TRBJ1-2	ASSLAGLGDSLYGYT
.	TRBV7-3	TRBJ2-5	ASSPQGGGETQY
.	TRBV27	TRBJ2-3	ASSLEGPPDTQY
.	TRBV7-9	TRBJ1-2	ASSLASRTGGGYGYT
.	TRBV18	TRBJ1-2	ASSPDTGKGYT
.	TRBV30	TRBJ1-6	AWSVRTYYNSPLH
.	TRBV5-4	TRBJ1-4	ATKIQGAGNEKLF
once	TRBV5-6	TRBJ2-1	ASSDTGGSHEQF
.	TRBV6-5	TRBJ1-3	ASTQGTGNTIY
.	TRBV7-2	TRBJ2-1	ASSLDGVLGYEQF
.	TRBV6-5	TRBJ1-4	ASSYSDSSLGKLF
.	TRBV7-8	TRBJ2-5	ASSRAGAGETQY
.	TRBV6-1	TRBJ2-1	ASTRAGASYNEQF
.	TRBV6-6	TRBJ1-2	ASTYAGRNYGYT
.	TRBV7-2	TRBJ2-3	ASSLGPMGADTQY
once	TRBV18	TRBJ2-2	ASSNQRQTNTGELF
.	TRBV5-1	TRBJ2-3	ASSFNGREGTDTQY
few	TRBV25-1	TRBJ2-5	ASATQGGETQY
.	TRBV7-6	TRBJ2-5	ASSFHGSLVTQY
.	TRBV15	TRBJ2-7	ATSPGLGGYEQY
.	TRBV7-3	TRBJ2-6	ASSSGTRASGANVLT
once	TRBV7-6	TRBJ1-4	ASSRTGGINEKLF
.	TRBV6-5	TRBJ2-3	ASSSPMDGDTQY